This T cell receptor (beta chain) appears in the sequencing data of a study of T-cell reconstitution after alpha-beta-depleted transplantation in children. This clonotype has just a few counts. No antigen is known for it. Broader study findings: Hyperexpanded clones declined; after one year, newly produced T cells mostly supplied diversity.

In germline, CDR1 is LGHDT, CDR2 YNNKEL (reference sequence). CDR3 length: 14 amino acids. V lost 1 base to trimming and J lost 5 bases, with 11 bases between them. Preparation of the TCRbeta library used unique molecular identifiers. TCRdb analysed the PCR reads with MiXCR anew, one entry per CDR3 protein. The table has about 510,000 distinct CDR3 sequences, 10% to 12% seen once. The sample in question was PBMCs, mostly from graft donor cells, obtained 180 days after TCRalphabeta/CD19-depleted stem cell transplant. V and J are TRBV3-1 and TRBJ1-2; D may be TRBD1 (5 bases). This receptor was identified in a female patient between 2 and 15 years old who had a stem cell transplant for aplastic anemia, so the T cells may come from the graft donor. The CDR3 protein is CASSQVQDFYGYTF. CDR3 DNA sequence: TGTGCCAGCAGCCAAGTACAGGACTTTTATGGCTACACCTTC. Full variable domain (outside the CDR3, taken from reference TRBV3-1 and TRBJ1-2): DTAVSQTPKYLVTQMGNDKSIKCEQNLGHDTMYWYKQDSKKFLKIMFSYNNKELIINETVPNRFSPKSPDKAHLNLHINSLELGDSAVYFCASSQVQDFYGYTFGSGTRLTVV.